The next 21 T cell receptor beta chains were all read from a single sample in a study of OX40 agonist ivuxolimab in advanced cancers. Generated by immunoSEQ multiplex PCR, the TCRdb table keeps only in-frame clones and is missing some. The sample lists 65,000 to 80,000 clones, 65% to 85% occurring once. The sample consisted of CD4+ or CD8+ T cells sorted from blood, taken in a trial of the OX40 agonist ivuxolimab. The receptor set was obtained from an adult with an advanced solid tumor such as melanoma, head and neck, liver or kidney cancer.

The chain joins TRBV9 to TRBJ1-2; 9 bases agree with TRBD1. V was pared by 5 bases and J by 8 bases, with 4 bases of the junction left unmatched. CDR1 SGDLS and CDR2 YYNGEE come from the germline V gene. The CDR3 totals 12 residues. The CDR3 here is CASSGTGSGYTF. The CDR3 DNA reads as TGTGCCAGCAGTGGGACAGGGAGCGGCTACACCTTC.

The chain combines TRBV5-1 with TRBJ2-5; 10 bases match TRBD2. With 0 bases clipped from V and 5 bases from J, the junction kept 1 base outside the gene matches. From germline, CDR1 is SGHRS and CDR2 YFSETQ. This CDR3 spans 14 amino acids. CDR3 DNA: TGCGCCAGCAGCTTGGTACTAGCGGGGGAGACCCAGTACTTC. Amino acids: CASSLVLAGETQYF.

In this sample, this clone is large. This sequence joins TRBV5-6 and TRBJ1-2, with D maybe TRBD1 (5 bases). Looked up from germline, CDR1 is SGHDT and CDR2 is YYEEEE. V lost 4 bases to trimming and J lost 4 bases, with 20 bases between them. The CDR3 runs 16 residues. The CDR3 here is CASSAGESTGGYGYTF. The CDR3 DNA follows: TGTGCCAGCAGCGCGGGGGAAAGCACAGGCGGCTATGGCTACACCTTC. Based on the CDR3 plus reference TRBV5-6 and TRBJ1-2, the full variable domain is DAGVTQSPTHLIKTRGQQVTLRCSPKSGHDTVSWYQQALGQGPQFIFQYYEEEERQRGNFPDRFSGHQFPNYSSELNVNALLLGDSALYLCASSAGESTGGYGYTFGSGTRLTVV.

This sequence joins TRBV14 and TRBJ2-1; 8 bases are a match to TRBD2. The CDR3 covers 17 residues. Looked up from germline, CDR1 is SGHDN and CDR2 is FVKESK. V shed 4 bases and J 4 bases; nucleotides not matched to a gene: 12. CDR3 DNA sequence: TGTGCCAGCAGCCCTCTTCGAGCGGGAGTCCAGTACAATGAGCAGTTCTTC. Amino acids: CASSPLRAGVQYNEQFF.

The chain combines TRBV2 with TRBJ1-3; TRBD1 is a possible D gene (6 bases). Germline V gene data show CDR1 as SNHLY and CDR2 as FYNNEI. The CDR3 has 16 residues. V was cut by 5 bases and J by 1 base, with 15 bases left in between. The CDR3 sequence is CASSSQRGVSGNTIYF. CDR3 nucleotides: TGTGCCAGCAGTTCCCAAAGGGGGGTATCTGGAAACACCATATATTTT.

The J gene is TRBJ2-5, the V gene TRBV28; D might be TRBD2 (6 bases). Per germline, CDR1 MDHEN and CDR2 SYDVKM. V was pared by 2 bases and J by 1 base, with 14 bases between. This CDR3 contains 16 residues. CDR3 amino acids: CASSLGLAVFQETQYF. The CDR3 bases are TGTGCCAGCAGTTTAGGATTAGCGGTTTTCCAAGAGACCCAGTACTTC.

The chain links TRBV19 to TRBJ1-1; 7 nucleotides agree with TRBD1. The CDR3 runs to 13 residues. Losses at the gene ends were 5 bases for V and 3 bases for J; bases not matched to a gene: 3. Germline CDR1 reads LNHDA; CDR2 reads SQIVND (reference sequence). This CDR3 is CASSDREDTEAFF. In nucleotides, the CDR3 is TGTGCCAGTAGTGACAGGGAGGACACTGAAGCTTTCTTT. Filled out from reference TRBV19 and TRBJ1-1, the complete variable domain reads DGGITQSPKYLFRKEGQNVTLSCEQNLNHDAMYWYRQDPGQGLRLIYYSQIVNDFQKGDIAEGYSVSREKKESFPLTVTSAQKNPTAFYLCASSDREDTEAFFGQGTRLTVV.

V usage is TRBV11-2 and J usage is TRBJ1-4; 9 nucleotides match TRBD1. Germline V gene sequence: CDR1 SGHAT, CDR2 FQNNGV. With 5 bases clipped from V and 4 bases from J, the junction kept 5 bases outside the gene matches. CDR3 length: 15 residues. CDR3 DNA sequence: TGTGCCAGCAGCCCGTCGACAGGGGGTAATGAAAAACTGTTTTTT. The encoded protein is CASSPSTGGNEKLFF.

The CDR3 bases are TGTGCCAGCAGCTTATCCAGGGTTCTCAATGAGCAGTTCTTC. Translating gives CASSLSRVLNEQFF. This chain joins TRBV7-8 and TRBJ2-1, with D possibly being TRBD1 (5 bases). V lost 2 bases to trimming and J lost 6 bases, with 11 bases between them. Germline V CDR1 and CDR2: SGHVS, FQNEAQ. The CDR3 has 14 amino acids.

Written as DNA, the CDR3 is TGTGCCAGCAGCCCTCCGGGACGCCTGACTCTATCCTACGAGCAGTACTTC. It is translated as CASSPPGRLTLSYEQYF. This chain links TRBV7-8 with TRBJ2-7, with D possibly being TRBD1 or TRBD2 (5 bases each). V was clipped by 5 bases and J by 1 base, with 21 bases between them. Per the germline V gene, CDR1 is SGHVS and CDR2 is FQNEAQ. The CDR3 is 17 residues long. Supplemented by reference TRBV7-8 and TRBJ2-7, the full variable domain reads GAGVSQSPRYKVAKRGQDVALRCDPISGHVSLFWYQQALGQGPEFLTYFQNEAQLDKSGLPSDRFFAERPEGSVSTLKIQRTQQEDSAVYLCASSPPGRLTLSYEQYFGPGTRLTVT.

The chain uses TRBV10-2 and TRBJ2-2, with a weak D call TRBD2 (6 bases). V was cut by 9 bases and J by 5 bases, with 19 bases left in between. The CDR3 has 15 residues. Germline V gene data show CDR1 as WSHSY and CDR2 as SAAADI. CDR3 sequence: CASSLRGRRTGELFF. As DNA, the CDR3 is TGCGCCAGTAGCTTGCGGGGAAGACGGACCGGGGAGCTGTTTTTT.

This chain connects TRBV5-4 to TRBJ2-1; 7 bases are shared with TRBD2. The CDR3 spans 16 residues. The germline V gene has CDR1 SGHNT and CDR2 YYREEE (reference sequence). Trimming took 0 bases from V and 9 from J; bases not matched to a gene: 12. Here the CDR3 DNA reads TGTGCCAGCAGCTTGGGGGGGACTATCCTTCGGAGTGAGCAGTTCTTC. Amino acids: CASSLGGTILRSEQFF. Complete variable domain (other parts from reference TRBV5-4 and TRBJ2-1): ETGVTQSPTHLIKTRGQQVTLRCSSQSGHNTVSWYQQALGQGPQFIFQYYREEENGRGNFPPRFSGLQFPNYSSELNVNALELDDSALYLCASSLGGTILRSEQFFGPGTRLTVL.

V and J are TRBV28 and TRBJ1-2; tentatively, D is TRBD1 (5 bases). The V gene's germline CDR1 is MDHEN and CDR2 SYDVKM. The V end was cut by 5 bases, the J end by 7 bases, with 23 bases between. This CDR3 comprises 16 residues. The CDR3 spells CASSHPGGETWGGYTF. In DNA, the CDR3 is TGTGCCAGCAGTCATCCGGGGGGAGAGACATGGGGTGGCTACACCTTC.

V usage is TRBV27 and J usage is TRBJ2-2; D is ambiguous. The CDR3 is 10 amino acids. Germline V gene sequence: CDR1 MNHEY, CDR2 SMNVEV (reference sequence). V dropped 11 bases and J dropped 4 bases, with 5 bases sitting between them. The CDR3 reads CALLTGELFF. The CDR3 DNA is TGTGCCTTACTCACCGGGGAGCTGTTTTTT.

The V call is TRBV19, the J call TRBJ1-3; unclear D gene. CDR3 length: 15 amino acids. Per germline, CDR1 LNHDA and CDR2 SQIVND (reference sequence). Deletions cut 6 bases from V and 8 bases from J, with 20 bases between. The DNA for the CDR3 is TGTGCCAGTAGCTTCGAAAGCGGCCGGGCTGACACCATATATTTT. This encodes CASSFESGRADTIYF.

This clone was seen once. CDR3 sequence: CASSTLGGAVYGYTF. As DNA, the CDR3 is TGTGCCAGTAGCACCCTCGGGGGAGCGGTTTATGGCTACACCTTC. The chain has TRBV19 and TRBJ1-2; D might be TRBD1 (5 bases). Germline CDR1 is LNHDA and CDR2 is SQIVND (reference sequence). V was shortened by 6 bases and J by 5 bases, with 19 bases between the two germline ends. The CDR3 is 15 amino acids.

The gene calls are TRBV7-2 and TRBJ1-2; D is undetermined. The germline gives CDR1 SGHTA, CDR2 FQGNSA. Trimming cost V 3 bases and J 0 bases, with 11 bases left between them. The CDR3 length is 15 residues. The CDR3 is CASSFVSQANYGYTF. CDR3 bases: TGTGCCAGCAGCTTTGTCTCTCAAGCTAACTATGGCTACACCTTC.

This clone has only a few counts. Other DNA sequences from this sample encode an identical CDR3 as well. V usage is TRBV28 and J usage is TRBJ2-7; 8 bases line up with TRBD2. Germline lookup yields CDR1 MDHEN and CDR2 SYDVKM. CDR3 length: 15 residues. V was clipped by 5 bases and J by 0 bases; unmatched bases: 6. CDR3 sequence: CASSPPSGSSYEQYF. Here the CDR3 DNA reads TGTGCCAGCAGTCCCCCGAGCGGGAGCTCCTACGAGCAGTACTTC.

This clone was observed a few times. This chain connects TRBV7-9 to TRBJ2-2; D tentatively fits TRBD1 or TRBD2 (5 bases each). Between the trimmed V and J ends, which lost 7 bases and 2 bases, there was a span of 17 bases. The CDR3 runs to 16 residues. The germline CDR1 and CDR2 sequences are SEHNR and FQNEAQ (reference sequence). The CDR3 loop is CASTQDRGPNTGELFF. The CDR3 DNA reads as TGTGCCAGCACCCAAGACCGGGGACCCAACACCGGGGAGCTGTTTTTT.

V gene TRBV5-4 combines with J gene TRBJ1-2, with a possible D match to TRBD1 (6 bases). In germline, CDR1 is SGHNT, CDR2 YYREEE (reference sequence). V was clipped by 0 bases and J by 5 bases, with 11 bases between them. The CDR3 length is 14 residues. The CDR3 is CASSLGGGLYGYTF. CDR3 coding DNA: TGTGCCAGCAGCTTGGGAGGGGGACTTTATGGCTACACCTTC.

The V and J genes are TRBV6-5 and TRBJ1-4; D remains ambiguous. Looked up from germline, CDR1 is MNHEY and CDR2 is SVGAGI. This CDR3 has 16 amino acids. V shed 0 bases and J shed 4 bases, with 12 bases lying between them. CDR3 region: CASSYSTAGFNEKLFF. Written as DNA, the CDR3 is TGTGCCAGCAGTTACTCGACGGCAGGCTTTAATGAAAAACTGTTTTTT.